This note documents a single TCR beta chain sequence. The antigen remains undetermined. CD8 cells classed as naive were CD45RO-negative and positively selected for CCR7, excluding terminally differentiated effector memory CD45RA+ cells. The data derive from a study of shared clonotypes between healthy human individuals. Study observations and caveats: The low donor count limited represented genetic and exposure-history diversity.

Profiled with immunoSEQ multiplex PCR; TCRdb holds only in-frame clones, not every one. The data show hundreds of thousands of clones, about 90% seen once. Specimen: naive CD8+ T cells sorted from blood. The TCR originated in a man under 40 in good health.

DNA of the CDR3: TGTGCCAGCAGTACCCGGACTAGCAATAATGAGCAGTTCTTC. Protein sequence: CASSTRTSNNEQFF. This chain connects TRBV6-1 to TRBJ2-1, with 8 bases identical to TRBD2. V lost 5 bases, J lost 7 bases, and 7 bases stayed unmatched. The CDR3 is made up of 14 amino acids. Germline CDR1 reads MNHNS; CDR2 reads SASEGT.